This T cell receptor beta chain was documented in a study of CD8+CD57+ T cells in acquired aplastic anemia. Turning to the study itself: Sorted CD4+ and CD8+ cells gave an average of 3.2 ug of DNA. Findings of the study overall: Patients and controls turned out to have twenty-nine CD8+ CDR3 sequences in common. The study found no significant CD8+ Simpson's diversity difference between patients and controls.

It was genomic DNA that served as the template for profiling TCR beta VDJ and CDR3. One entry per CDR3 protein results from TCRdb running MiXCR on the reads. The data show 200,000 to 250,000 distinct CDR3 sequences, about 60% seen once. In the case of this clonotype: What it recognizes is unknown.

All sequencing subjects had displayed CD8+CD57+ cell expansion on flow cytometry. Patients, without exception, had severe acquired aplastic anemia. V was pared by 6 bases and J by 1 base, with 9 bases between. CDR1 and CDR2 from the germline V gene are MNHNS and SASEGT. The CDR3 extends over 13 amino acids. Sample: sorted CD4+, CD8+, or CD8+CD57+ T cells (not recorded which) from PBMCs. The TCR was taken from a human donor with aplastic anemia. The chain uses TRBV6-1 and TRBJ1-1; D call uncertain. CDR3 nucleotides: TGTGCCAGCAGGGGAAGCCCGAACACTGAAGCTTTCTTT. Protein product: CASRGSPNTEAFF.